The sequence of this T cell receptor (beta chain) was determined in a study of cytomegalovirus exposure and HLA in healthy donors. On the study more broadly: Some 80 million unique TCR sequences came from HLA-typed donors in an early release.

With 60 Vbeta and 13 Jbeta primers, the PCR was carried out. Clones were sequenced by immunoSEQ multiplex PCR, and TCRdb holds only the in-frame ones, with some missing. Its listing shows 150,000 to 200,000 clones. Study-level results: Accurate prediction of HLA-A and HLA-B alleles (for most subjects) was reportedly achieved from TCR beta sequences.

A remark on this clone: Its antigen is unknown.

This TCR was recovered from a man aged 25 to 45 in good health and CMV-seronegative. The sequenced material came from PBMCs.

The CDR3 protein is CASSVSDSTDTQYF. The CDR3 DNA reads TGTGCCAGCAGTGTGAGCGATAGCACAGATACGCAGTATTTT. This chain links TRBV6-4 with TRBJ2-3, with no clear D. The germline V gene encodes CDR1 MRHNA and CDR2 SNTAGT. V was shortened by 4 bases and J by 0 bases, with 8 bases between the two germline ends. The CDR3 loop spans 14 amino acids.